Each of the 25 T cell receptor beta chains below was sequenced from the same sample in a study of cytomegalovirus exposure and HLA in healthy donors. The PCR had 60 Vbeta and 13 Jbeta primers. Only in-frame clones appear in the TCRdb table, and some are missing; sequencing was by immunoSEQ multiplex PCR. The sample has 75,000 to 95,000 clones; just under 90% are singletons. The sequenced sample consisted of PBMCs. Receptors originate from a man aged 18 to 35 in good health and CMV-seronegative.

This clone was picked up one time. CDR3 loop: CASSELRGSNQPQHF. CDR3 DNA: TGTGCCAGCAGTGAGTTGCGGGGTAGCAATCAGCCCCAGCATTTT. The rearrangement uses TRBV2 and TRBJ1-5, with unresolved D. V lost 3 bases, J lost 0 bases, and 9 bases lay in between. The V gene's germline CDR1 is SNHLY and CDR2 FYNNEI. CDR3 length equals 15 residues.

Of note for this clone: Other DNA variants within this sample encode the same CDR3. The V and J genes are TRBV11-2 and TRBJ2-1, with 9 bases aligning to TRBD2. CDR1 is SGHAT, CDR2 FQNNGV, per germline. Trimming at V came to 5 bases and at J to 0 bases, leaving 2 bases not matched to a gene. There are 15 residues in the CDR3. CDR3 region: CASSLSGSSYNEQFF. CDR3 sequence (DNA): TGTGCCAGCAGCCTTAGCGGGAGCTCCTACAATGAGCAGTTCTTC. The full variable domain, completed using reference TRBV11-2 and TRBJ2-1, is EAGVAQSPRYKIIEKRQSVAFWCNPISGHATLYWYQQILGQGPKLLIQFQNNGVVDDSQLPKDRFSAERLKGVDSTLKIQPAKLEDSAVYLCASSLSGSSYNEQFFGPGTRLTVL.

This clone showed up just once. The rearrangement links TRBV11-2 to TRBJ2-4; 10 bases match TRBD1. The CDR3 loop spans 14 amino acids. The germline V gene encodes CDR1 SGHAT and CDR2 FQNNGV. Trimming at V came to 5 bases and at J to 9 bases, leaving 7 bases not matched to a gene. CDR3 in amino acids: CASSPGTGVIIQYF. The CDR3 region has the DNA TGTGCCAGCAGCCCCGGGACAGGGGTTATCATTCAGTACTTC. The whole variable domain, remainder taken from reference TRBV11-2 and TRBJ2-4, is EAGVAQSPRYKIIEKRQSVAFWCNPISGHATLYWYQQILGQGPKLLIQFQNNGVVDDSQLPKDRFSAERLKGVDSTLKIQPAKLEDSAVYLCASSPGTGVIIQYFGAGTRLSVL.

This chain links TRBV5-1 with TRBJ2-3, with D perhaps TRBD2 (6 bases). Germline V gene data show CDR1 as SGHRS and CDR2 as YFSETQ. This CDR3 has 16 amino acids. The germline V and J ends were trimmed by 4 bases and 0 bases, with 15 bases remaining between them. The CDR3 nucleotides read TGCGCCAGCAGCCCGAGACCCGGGACTAGCACAGATACGCAGTATTTT. As protein: CASSPRPGTSTDTQYF.

The chain links TRBV6-5 to TRBJ2-1; 7 bases line up with TRBD2. Germline-derived CDR1 and CDR2 are MNHEY and SVGAGI. There are 16 residues in the CDR3. V lost 0 bases to trimming and J lost 4 bases; unmatched junction nucleotides: 6. CDR3: CASSYSRSSGYNEQFF. The CDR3 DNA reads TGTGCCAGCAGTTACTCAAGGTCTAGCGGTTACAATGAGCAGTTCTTC.

V usage is TRBV18 and J usage is TRBJ2-3; TRBD1 matches 9 bases. CDR3 length: 16 amino acids. With V trimmed by 3 bases and J by 6 bases, 10 bases remained unmatched. The V gene's germline CDR1 is KGHSH and CDR2 LQKENI. DNA of the CDR3: TGTGCCAGCTCACCCCTGACAGGGGGAAGGGGTGATACGCAGTATTTT. Translating it yields CASSPLTGGRGDTQYF. Supplemented by reference TRBV18 and TRBJ2-3, the full variable domain reads NAGVMQNPRHLVRRRGQEARLRCSPMKGHSHVYWYRQLPEEGLKFMVYLQKENIIDESGMPKERFSAEFPKEGPSILRIQQVVRGDSAAYFCASSPLTGGRGDTQYFGPGTRLTVL.

The sample holds one count of this clone. The chain couples TRBV11-2 to TRBJ2-3, with D possibly TRBD2 on 7 matching bases. Trimming took 7 bases from V and 3 from J, leaving 14 bases between them. The CDR3 loop spans 14 amino acids. Germline CDR1 reads SGHAT; CDR2 reads FQNNGV. CDR3 sequence (DNA): TGTGCCAGCATGAGGGGGGGGTATACAGATACGCAGTATTTT. Its protein is CASMRGGYTDTQYF.

The chain links TRBV6-1 to TRBJ1-2; the match to TRBD1 covers 7 bases. Germline V lookup: CDR1 MNHNS, CDR2 SASEGT. The junction had 8 bases not matched to a gene; V was cut back by 0 bases and J by 7 bases. The CDR3 length is 15 residues. CDR3 bases: TGTGCCAGCAGTGAAGCGATGGGACAGCGACTTGGCTACACCTTC. Translated: CASSEAMGQRLGYTF.

This chain connects TRBV28 to TRBJ2-5; 8 bases agree with TRBD1. CDR3 length: 16 amino acids. Looked up from germline, CDR1 is MDHEN and CDR2 is SYDVKM. V was pared by 3 bases and J by 5 bases, with 11 bases of the junction left unmatched. CDR3 nucleotides: TGTGCCAGCAGTTTTGGCAGGGGGCTGAATTGGGAGACCCAGTACTTC. As protein: CASSFGRGLNWETQYF.

The V and J genes are TRBV28 and TRBJ2-7, with D perhaps matching TRBD2 (7 bases). The CDR3 is 19 amino acids. Trimming took 6 bases from V and 2 from J, leaving 29 bases between them. In germline, CDR1 is MDHEN, CDR2 SYDVKM. This chain's CDR3 is CASRLGGGGVGQLTYEQYF. The CDR3 nucleotides are TGTGCCAGCAGATTGGGTGGGGGAGGGGTAGGACAGCTGACCTACGAGCAGTACTTC.

This clone was seen just once. The chain uses TRBV9 and TRBJ2-5, with D tentatively TRBD1 (7 bases). The V end lost 2 bases, the J end lost 5 bases, and 16 bases lay between the germline ends. Germline loops: CDR1 SGDLS, CDR2 YYNGEE. CDR3 length: 15 residues. The DNA of the CDR3 is TGTGCCAGCAGCGTTCACAGGGGAGGATGGGAGACCCAGTACTTC. Translated, it gives CASSVHRGGWETQYF. Based on the CDR3 plus reference TRBV9 and TRBJ2-5, the full variable domain is DSGVTQTPKHLITATGQRVTLRCSPRSGDLSVYWYQQSLDQGLQFLIQYYNGEERAKGNILERFSAQQFPDLHSELNLSSLELGDSALYFCASSVHRGGWETQYFGPGTRLLVL.

The chain carries TRBV28 and TRBJ2-7; 9 bases map to TRBD1. J lost 6 bases, V lost 5 bases, and 11 bases had no gene match. The CDR3 runs to 15 residues. Germline assignment: CDR1 MDHEN and CDR2 SYDVKM. The CDR3 here is CASSLLSRDRVEQYF. In DNA form, the CDR3 reads TGTGCCAGCAGTCTCTTGTCCCGGGACAGGGTCGAGCAGTACTTC.

The chain employs TRBV7-2 and TRBJ2-7, with 10 nucleotides matching TRBD2. Germline V gene sequence: CDR1 SGHTA, CDR2 FQGNSA. V shed 5 bases and J 2 bases; nucleotides not matched to a gene: 6. The CDR3 is made up of 15 amino acids. The CDR3 bases are TGTGCCAGCAGCGTCGTAGCGGGGGGTCCCTACGAGCAGTACTTC. Translation gives CASSVVAGGPYEQYF.

The J gene is TRBJ2-7, the V gene TRBV27; 9 positions agree with TRBD2. The CDR3 extends over 15 amino acids. Losses at the gene ends were 4 bases for V and 3 bases for J; bases not matched to a gene: 7. Germline CDR1 is MNHEY and CDR2 is SMNVEV (reference sequence). The CDR3 DNA reads TGTGCCAGCAGTTCCAAGACTAGCGGCCTCTACGAGCAGTACTTC. Translating gives CASSSKTSGLYEQYF.

This chain connects TRBV27 to TRBJ2-7; TRBD2 might be the D (5 bases). Germline CDR1 and CDR2: MNHEY and SMNVEV (reference sequence). Trimming took 5 bases from V and 7 from J, leaving 21 bases between them. CDR3 length: 15 amino acids. The CDR3 DNA reads TGTGCCAGCAGTACCACCCTGGCAGCGACGGGGGAGCAGTACTTC. Encoded protein: CASSTTLAATGEQYF.

Of note for this clone: At one boundary the junction diverges from the germline segment, which might be a read error. V gene TRBV7-9 combines with J gene TRBJ1-2; 9 positions agree with TRBD1. The CDR3 has 14 residues. CDR1 is SEHNR and CDR2 is FQNEAQ in the germline V gene (reference sequence). The CDR3 spells CSSSPGQGPYSYTF. The CDR3, as DNA: TGTTCCAGCAGCCCAGGACAGGGGCCCTATAGCTACACCTTC.

This sequence joins TRBV7-9 and TRBJ1-3; D perhaps matches TRBD1 (6 bases). With 7 bases removed from V and 2 bases from J, the gap between germline ends came to 12 bases. The germline gives CDR1 SEHNR, CDR2 FQNEAQ (reference sequence). There are 14 residues in the CDR3. The CDR3 loop reads CASNNGQPGNTIYF. The CDR3 DNA sequence: TGTGCCAGCAACAACGGACAGCCTGGAAACACCATATATTTT.

The chain recombines TRBV21-1 with TRBJ2-6; the table's D gene call, TRBD1, was not cross checked with the DNA. TRBV21-1 is a pseudogene. CDR3 length: 16 amino acids. The CDR3 region has the DNA TGTGCCAGGTCGGGGACAAAGTACTCTGGGGCCAACGTCCTGACTTTC. The encoded protein is CARSGTKYSGANVLTF.

The chain has TRBV11-2 and TRBJ2-1, with no clear D. CDR3 size: 16 residues. Germline values: CDR1 SGHAT, CDR2 FQNNGV. The V end was cut by 5 bases, the J end by 4 bases, with 18 bases between. The CDR3 DNA reads TGTGCCAGCAGCGTTAGAGGCGGCAGAACTTACAATGAGCAGTTCTTC. It specifies CASSVRGGRTYNEQFF.

This clone was found once. The chain is built from TRBV7-3 and TRBJ2-1; 13 bases fit TRBD2. This CDR3 is built from 15 residues. The germline gives CDR1 SGHTA, CDR2 FQGTGA. J gave up 7 bases and V 5 bases, and 5 bases lay outside the gene matches. The CDR3 nucleotides are TGTGCCAGCAGCACACTAGCGGGAGGGCTTAATGAGCAGTTCTTC. Translating it yields CASSTLAGGLNEQFF. Looking up the rest from reference TRBV7-3 and TRBJ2-1 gives the full variable domain: GAGVSQTPSNKVTEKGKYVELRCDPISGHTALYWYRQSLGQGPEFLIYFQGTGAADDSGLPNDRFFAVRPEGSVSTLKIQRTERGDSAVYLCASSTLAGGLNEQFFGPGTRLTVL.

This clone was counted once. The CDR3 DNA sequence: TGTGCCAGCAGCCTGGGGCGTAGCGGGAGGGTCGACGGGGAGCTGTTTTTT. It codes for CASSLGRSGRVDGELFF. This chain uses TRBV4-2 with TRBJ2-2; 11 nucleotides match TRBD2. This CDR3 is built from 17 residues. V shed 4 bases, J shed 7 bases, and the junction held 11 bases outside the gene matches. In germline, CDR1 is LGHNA, CDR2 YNFKEQ.

The V gene is TRBV19, the J gene TRBJ2-5, with 9 bases lining up with TRBD2. Looked up from germline, CDR1 is LNHDA and CDR2 is SQIVND (reference sequence). The V and J ends lost 6 bases and 5 bases, in that order; junction bases with no gene match: 7. This CDR3 spans 14 amino acids. The CDR3 sequence is CASRGSGRRETQYF. The CDR3 nucleotides are TGTGCCAGTAGGGGTAGCGGGAGACGGGAGACCCAGTACTTC.

J is TRBJ2-5 and V is TRBV18, with TRBD2 identical over 11 bases. Trimming at V came to 3 bases and at J to 4 bases, leaving 10 bases not matched to a gene. Per the germline V gene, CDR1 is KGHSH and CDR2 is LQKENI. The CDR3 runs 17 residues. Written as DNA, the CDR3 is TGTGCCAGCTCACCCTATTTAGGGACTAGCGGAGGAGAGACCCAGTACTTC. Its protein product is CASSPYLGTSGGETQYF.

J is TRBJ2-5 and V is TRBV4-1; TRBD2 aligns across 13 bases. Unmatched junction bases numbered 6, after V lost 3 bases and J lost 2 bases. Germline assignment: CDR1 MGHRA and CDR2 YSYEKL. The CDR3 loop spans 17 amino acids. The CDR3 reads CASSQELAGGGQETQYF. CDR3 coding DNA: TGCGCCAGCAGCCAGGAACTAGCGGGAGGGGGGCAAGAGACCCAGTACTTC.

The chain combines TRBV12-5 with TRBJ1-2; 9 positions agree with TRBD1. Germline trimming cut 5 bases from V and 2 bases from J; bases unmatched to any gene: 6. The CDR3 is 15 residues long. The germline gives CDR1 LGHNT, CDR2 FRNRAP. The CDR3 sequence is CASGLSGTGNYGYTF. Here the CDR3 DNA reads TGTGCTAGTGGTCTATCCGGGACAGGGAACTATGGCTACACCTTC.